A selection of T cell receptor beta chains follows, all from one sample in a study of shared clonotypes between healthy human individuals. Sequencing was performed with immunoSEQ multiplex PCR; in TCRdb, only in-frame clones are kept and a portion is missing. The sample comprises around 1.1 million clones, about 80% of which are singletons, and 0.61% rests with the top ten. What was sequenced was memory CD4+ T cells from PBMCs. These receptors were obtained from a young man in good health. Some clones in this sample may be carry-over from other donors' samples. The conserved cysteine and the conserved F or W are not part of the CDR3 here. The order of the fields is V gene, clone size, CDR3 protein. Some rows mark clone size as missing; the rest say once, few, many or name a class of expanded clone.

V gene: TRBV9
clone size: NA
CDR3 protein: ASSRRGTRETQY

V gene: TRBV6-1
clone size: NA
CDR3 protein: ASQRERTYEQY

V gene: TRBV2
clone size: NA
CDR3 protein: ASSEARGGAYGYT

V gene: TRBV7-3
clone size: once
CDR3 protein: ASSLSGKYTGELF

V gene: TRBV5-1
clone size: NA
CDR3 protein: ASSLMGARDTQY

V gene: TRBV4-2
clone size: NA
CDR3 protein: ASSQGTQNNYEQY

V gene: TRBV6-6
clone size: NA
CDR3 protein: ASSYRTAEAF

V gene: TRBV7-8
clone size: once
CDR3 protein: ASSLDQGPYEQY

V gene: TRBV28
clone size: NA
CDR3 protein: ASSFGAGGTNEQF

V gene: TRBV5-1
clone size: NA
CDR3 protein: ASSLGGGIYEQY

V gene: TRBV6-1
clone size: NA
CDR3 protein: ASSDPPLGLAGYDAHEQY

V gene: TRBV6-6
clone size: NA
CDR3 protein: ASSSPGHTNYGYT

V gene: TRBV7-9
clone size: NA
CDR3 protein: ASSFRTGGDFPYNEQF

V gene: TRBV4-1
clone size: NA
CDR3 protein: ASSQDQGQPQH

V gene: TRBV11-2
clone size: NA
CDR3 protein: ASSPTGRTGSYEQY

V gene: TRBV4-2
clone size: NA
CDR3 protein: ASSHLAGTDYEQY

V gene: TRBV28
clone size: NA
CDR3 protein: ASSSQPGQATNEKLF

V gene: TRBV9
clone size: NA
CDR3 protein: ASSVYSGEQY

V gene: TRBV7-3
clone size: NA
CDR3 protein: ASADSDTQY

V gene: TRBV10-3
clone size: NA
CDR3 protein: ATEGQGNNEQF

V gene: TRBV5-8
clone size: NA
CDR3 protein: ASSLAYSTKGIYGYT

V gene: TRBV27
clone size: few
CDR3 protein: ASSDDRVQPQH

V gene: TRBV15
clone size: NA
CDR3 protein: ATSSAWAGAGANEKLF

V gene: TRBV7-9
clone size: NA
CDR3 protein: ASSLVEGLTSGANVLT

V gene: TRBV28
clone size: NA
CDR3 protein: ASSLTSGRATGYEQF

V gene: TRBV30
clone size: NA
CDR3 protein: AWRGSGRNNEQF

V gene: TRBV5-1
clone size: NA
CDR3 protein: ASSMMVPGTQY

V gene: TRBV11-2
clone size: NA
CDR3 protein: ASSLGFQAAYEQY

V gene: TRBV27
clone size: once
CDR3 protein: ASSSGGTYTGELF

V gene: TRBV5-1
clone size: NA
CDR3 protein: ASTSQRGVRETQY

V gene: TRBV29-1
clone size: NA
CDR3 protein: SVVRVTQETQY

V gene: TRBV18
clone size: NA
CDR3 protein: ASSRSLAESDTQY

V gene: TRBV11-2
clone size: NA
CDR3 protein: ASSLRLTWGTEAF

V gene: TRBV28
clone size: NA
CDR3 protein: ATQTGLDQPQH

V gene: TRBV25-1
clone size: few
CDR3 protein: ASTTGAQGRYEQY

V gene: TRBV4-3
clone size: NA
CDR3 protein: ASSQVRADTEAF

V gene: TRBV5-1
clone size: NA
CDR3 protein: ASSLDGYEKLF

V gene: TRBV27
clone size: NA
CDR3 protein: ASSSASGTQSYNEQF

V gene: TRBV2
clone size: NA
CDR3 protein: ASNREWDEQF

V gene: TRBV29-1
clone size: NA
CDR3 protein: STNTGLGYGYT

V gene: TRBV5-1
clone size: once
CDR3 protein: ASSLVQTNTEAF

V gene: TRBV5-4
clone size: NA
CDR3 protein: ASSFETGNGYT

V gene: TRBV11-2
clone size: NA
CDR3 protein: ASGGKGLSYEQY

V gene: TRBV28
clone size: few
CDR3 protein: ASSTWGGTANTEAF

V gene: TRBV2
clone size: NA
CDR3 protein: ASSPIGYEQY

V gene: TRBV27
clone size: NA
CDR3 protein: ASRPTGDNQPQH

V gene: TRBV28
clone size: NA
CDR3 protein: ASSIPFQPQH

V gene: TRBV14
clone size: NA
CDR3 protein: ASSPMWEETQY

V gene: TRBV7-3
clone size: NA
CDR3 protein: ASSPSRTGVRVAYYEQY

V gene: TRBV18
clone size: NA
CDR3 protein: ASSQMGTGVYEQY

V gene: TRBV4-3
clone size: NA
CDR3 protein: ASSQGLSRHEQF

V gene: TRBV7-2
clone size: NA
CDR3 protein: ASSLVSAVPGELF

V gene: TRBV5-1
clone size: NA
CDR3 protein: ASRIPSRGEKLF

V gene: TRBV29-1
clone size: NA
CDR3 protein: SVDWATEAF